This T cell receptor (beta chain) was found in a study of blood T cells in healthy people across ages. Each donor had 8 to 10 milliliters of peripheral blood drawn. PCR was performed a second time for about 7 to 11 cycles using a sample-barcoded 5' primer and a J-beta primer mix. TCRdb fed the 5' RACE reads into MiXCR, producing one record per CDR3 protein. The sample yields roughly 800,000 distinct CDR3 sequences, roughly 60% seen once. CDR1 is MNHEY and CDR2 is SMNVEV in the germline V gene (reference sequence). V was cut by 2 bases and J by 3 bases, with 7 bases left in between. There are 13 residues in the CDR3.

The material sequenced was blood. The chain employs TRBV27 and TRBJ1-2; D gene uncertain. This receptor was obtained from a man younger than 45 in good health. The CDR3 sequence is CASSLREDYGYTF. CDR3 coding DNA: TGTGCCAGCAGTTTAAGGGAGGACTATGGCTACACCTTC.